Presented here are 13 T cell receptor beta chains from one specimen sequenced in a study of blood T cells in healthy people across ages. A sample-barcoded 5' primer and a J-beta primer mix were used in a second PCR of about 7 to 12 cycles. TCRdb reprocessed the 5' RACE reads via MiXCR and lists one record per CDR3 protein. The sample lists 1,500,000 or so distinct CDR3 sequences, around 40% occurring once. The sequenced sample consisted of blood. The source is a woman younger than 30 in good health.

Written as DNA, the CDR3 is TGCAGCGGGAGACTAGCGGGAACCTACGAGCAGTACTTC. It encodes CSGRLAGTYEQYF. The chain combines TRBV29-1 with TRBJ2-7; 11 nucleotides align to TRBD2. The CDR3 is made up of 13 amino acids. J lost 2 bases, V lost 7 bases, and 4 bases had no gene match. In germline, CDR1 is SQVTM, CDR2 ANQGSEA.

This clonotype has more than one count but fewer than ten. The chain has TRBV7-2 and TRBJ2-1; 7 bases agree with TRBD1. Germline trimming cut 2 bases from V and 3 bases from J; bases unmatched to any gene: 7. CDR1 SGHTA and CDR2 FQGNSA come from the germline V gene. The CDR3 runs to 16 residues. CDR3 bases: TGTGCCAGCAGCTTATTACCGGGACAGAACTACAATGAGCAGTTCTTC. Its translation: CASSLLPGQNYNEQFF.

V is TRBV28 and J is TRBJ1-5, with D possibly TRBD1 on 6 matching bases. Germline V gene lookup returns CDR1 MDHEN and CDR2 SYDVKM. CDR3 size: 13 residues. V gave up 5 bases and J gave up 7 bases, with 12 bases separating them. For the CDR3, the DNA is TGTGCCAGCAGTATACAGGGTCGACAGCCCCAGCATTTT. Encoded protein: CASSIQGRQPQHF.

The chain couples TRBV20-1 to TRBJ2-1, with 11 nucleotides matching TRBD2. The CDR3 runs to 14 residues. Trimming at V came to 2 bases and at J to 9 bases, leaving 6 bases not matched to a gene. Germline-derived CDR1 and CDR2 are DFQATT and SNEGSKA (reference sequence). CDR3: CSARLAGGSGEQFF. The CDR3 DNA sequence: TGCAGTGCTAGATTAGCGGGAGGGTCCGGTGAGCAGTTCTTC.

The chain links TRBV7-9 to TRBJ2-6; 8 bases agree with TRBD1. Trimming took 5 bases from V and 2 from J; bases not matched to a gene: 8. The CDR3 contains 17 residues. Germline V gene lookup returns CDR1 SEHNR and CDR2 FQNEAQ (reference sequence). The CDR3 DNA follows: TGTGCCAGCAGCCCTGACAGGGGCCGGGCTGGGGCCAACGTCCTGACTTTC. Translation gives CASSPDRGRAGANVLTF.

The rearrangement uses TRBV7-2 and TRBJ2-3; D is ambiguous. Trimming stripped 4 bases from V and 0 bases from J, with 17 bases between. CDR1 SGHTA and CDR2 FQGNSA come from the germline V gene. The CDR3 loop spans 17 amino acids. This CDR3 reads CASSSSSTPRSTDTQYF. CDR3 sequence (DNA): TGTGCCAGCAGCTCTAGTAGTACCCCAAGGAGCACAGATACGCAGTATTTT.

This clonotype was counted only a few times. The chain uses TRBV27 and TRBJ2-3, with D unclear. The germline V gene encodes CDR1 MNHEY and CDR2 SMNVEV (reference sequence). The CDR3 consists of 15 residues. V was cut by 6 bases and J by 1 base, with 14 bases left in between. The CDR3 loop is CASSRNPLGTDTQYF. The CDR3 DNA follows: TGTGCCAGCAGCCGGAACCCGCTGGGCACAGATACGCAGTATTTT.

The chain joins TRBV5-1 to TRBJ2-2; possibly TRBD1 or TRBD2 for D (6 bases each). The germline V gene encodes CDR1 SGHRS and CDR2 YFSETQ. Trimming cost V 2 bases and J 3 bases, with 14 bases left between them. This CDR3 region has 16 residues. CDR3 amino acids: CASSLGGGYDTGELFF. CDR3 nucleotide sequence: TGCGCCAGCAGCTTAGGAGGGGGGTACGACACCGGGGAGCTGTTTTTT. Together with reference TRBV5-1 and TRBJ2-2, the CDR3 gives the full variable domain: KAGVTQTPRYLIKTRGQQVTLSCSPISGHRSVSWYQQTPGQGLQFLFEYFSETQRNKGNFPGRFSGRQFSNSRSEMNVSTLELGDSALYLCASSLGGGYDTGELFFGEGSRLTVL.

This clonotype was detected a few times. This chain joins TRBV9 and TRBJ1-2; no clear D. This CDR3 has 14 amino acids. Trimming shortened V by 3 bases and J by 0 bases, and 9 bases separated the two germline ends. Germline CDR1 is SGDLS and CDR2 is YYNGEE. CDR3 amino acids: CASSAISSNYGYTF. The CDR3 region has the DNA TGTGCCAGCAGCGCCATTTCGTCTAACTATGGCTACACCTTC. The full variable domain, completed using reference TRBV9 and TRBJ1-2, is DSGVTQTPKHLITATGQRVTLRCSPRSGDLSVYWYQQSLDQGLQFLIQYYNGEERAKGNILERFSAQQFPDLHSELNLSSLELGDSALYFCASSAISSNYGYTFGSGTRLTVV.

As to this clonotype: The junction departs from the called germline gene at one end, perhaps through a read error. In nucleotides, the CDR3 is TGTGCCAACAGCTTAAGAGGGACTAACACAGATACGCAGTATTTT. Protein product: CANSLRGTNTDTQYF. V is TRBV7-3 and J is TRBJ2-3, with 7 nucleotides matching TRBD2. The CDR3 spans 15 residues. In germline, CDR1 is SGHTA, CDR2 FQGTGA.

The V gene is TRBV5-1, the J gene TRBJ2-2, with TRBD1 matching 7 bases. V was clipped by 4 bases and J by 6 bases; unmatched bases: 6. The length of the CDR3 is 14 residues. The V gene's germline CDR1 is SGHRS and CDR2 YFSETQ. CDR3 nucleotides: TGCGCCAGCAGCCTACTAACAGGGGCCGGGGAGCTGTTTTTT. Translation gives CASSLLTGAGELFF.

In its sample, this clonotype was seen a few times. This chain uses TRBV9 with TRBJ2-1, with TRBD2 matching 11 bases. This CDR3 comprises 15 residues. Unmatched junction bases numbered 8, after V lost 0 bases and J lost 12 bases. Germline CDR1 SGDLS, CDR2 YYNGEE. CDR3 bases: TGTGCCAGCAGCGTAGACCTAGCGGGGGGCCGAGGGCAGTTCTTC. Its protein is CASSVDLAGGRGQFF.

The count of this clonotype is one. A read error may produce the germline difference seen at one junction end. V gene TRBV28 combines with J gene TRBJ1-2; D is perhaps TRBD1 (6 bases). CDR1 and CDR2 from the germline V gene are MDHEN and SYDVKM. The CDR3 is 14 amino acids. The CDR3 coding sequence is TGTGCCAGCACCTACAGGGCCCCTGGCTATGGCAACACCTTC. Translated, it gives CASTYRAPGYGNTF.